The clone carrying this TCR beta chain has just a few counts. Germline assignment: CDR1 MDHEN and CDR2 SYDVKM. V was cut by 7 bases and J by 9 bases, with 19 bases left in between. This CDR3 has 15 residues. The sample is drawn from a study of blood T cell repertoires in COVID-19. As for the study in general: Sample material is recorded as cDNA or gDNA derived from T cells, B-cell-depleted T cells, or PBMCs.

Original processing methods: Estimation of nucleated cell counts was performed using reference gene primer amplification. This table comes from immunoSEQ multiplex PCR, and its TCRdb copy is limited to in-frame clones, with some not included. Clonal size and the V and J genes are those of that table, whereas D and trimming came from the DNA. The sample lists under 70,000 clones, approximately 92% occurring once. This receptor was obtained from a man aged 80 or over with acute or convalescent COVID-19. What was sequenced was peripheral blood. The chain employs TRBV28 and TRBJ1-6; perhaps TRBD1 as D (5 bases). CDR3: CASNPLGGGGSPLHF. CDR3 sequence (DNA): TGTGCCAGCAACCCTCTCGGGGGGGGAGGTTCACCCCTCCACTTT.